Below, one TCR beta chain is given with its context. The specificity of this receptor is unknown. No much larger clonotype is one base removed from it; base qualities were not supplied. The CDR3 holds 16 amino acids from the cysteine to the phenylalanine. The only DNA kept is the CDR3, 48 bases in frame from the first base. V is shortened by 6 bases, J by 11 bases, and the region joining them spans 28 bases. The germline V gene supplies CDR1 SGHAT and CDR2 FQNNGV. The data stem from a study of blood T cell repertoires in COVID-19 (dated by TCRdb to about 2020). In terms of the full investigation: The collaborator samples originated in the United States, Italy and Spain and spanned the acute and convalescent phases of COVID-19. A de-identified subject ID, COVID-19 status, age in years and sex were almost always included in the sample metadata. Samples came from the ongoing ImmuneRACE study (first 160 participants) plus 1,254 subjects from 6 global collaborators. A freely available public database, intended as a resource for researchers studying the immune response to SARS-CoV-2, is where the repertoires were released. Where available, HLA class I and class II types were obtained from metadata supplied by the sample provider rather than from assay-based typing. The material from the prospective study consisted of cDNA or gDNA derived from T cells, B-cell-depleted T cells, or PBMCs. Subjects who had been exposed to COVID-19, were actively infected with it, or had recovered from it provided the deeply sampled blood TCRbeta repertoires that made up the dataset.

Beyond this particular receptor, the publication reports: The quantity of clinical and demographic metadata differed by source and by participant and was supplied without curation.

TCRbeta CDR3 regions were amplified from genomic DNA using the immunoSEQ Assay, a bias-controlled multiplex PCR. The original methods were these. Within the assay, amplification of reference gene primers was used to estimate how many nucleated cells each sample contained. Sequence reads were collapsed and filtered to measure the absolute abundance of every unique TCRbeta CDR3 rearrangement. For each sample, productive Simpson clonality was calculated as the square root of Simpson's diversity index over productive rearrangements. In its TCRdb copy, this immuneACCESS table keeps in-frame sequences only and misses some clones. Where compared with another copy, unresolved V genes explain less than half of these, and the others have no known cause. D and trimming were read from the DNA, whereas the V and J calls and clone size are those reported in that table. The table for this sample lists tens of thousands of clones; approximately 83% of them were counted only once. The biggest ten clones account for approximately 15% of the sample.

The collaborating institutions used their own protocols to collect whole blood in K2EDTA tubes. For TCRbeta analysis, collaborators shipped samples as frozen whole blood, isolated PBMCs, or DNA extracted from either of those sample types. Source material: peripheral blood. The clonotype was recovered from a man in his forties with acute or convalescent COVID-19. The chain is assembled from TRBV11-2 and TRBJ1-1; 6 matching bases give a weak D call of TRBD1. Read as DNA, the sequence is TGTGCCAGCAGGTTGGGGGCAGCGGGAGTCGTTAGTGAGGCTTTCTTT. Its protein reads: CASRLGAAGVVSEAFF.